This T cell receptor beta chain was profiled in a study of memory CD4+ T cells and cytomegalovirus serostatus. General observations from the study: A US-trained random forest predicted CMV serostatus with median AUC around 0.91. The CMV-associated TCR signature appears largely within the CD4+ memory repertoire.

This clone has only one observation. Its target is unknown. The sort gate was single viable CD3+CD4+CD8-CD45RO+ cells for memory CD4+ T cells. In the source study's methods: After removing out-of-frame reads, 2 million to 2.5 million distinct TCRbeta sequences remained. The assay was immunoSEQ multiplex PCR, and TCRdb's table has in-frame clones only and misses some. For V, J and clone size, that table is used; D and trimming come from the DNA. The table lists some 39,000 clones, more than 75% of them singletons. CDR1 is SGHTA, CDR2 FQGNSA, per germline. Trimming took 6 bases from V and 3 from J, leaving 11 bases between them. The CDR3 length is 13 residues.

This receptor was obtained from an adult in good health and CMV-seronegative. The sequenced sample consisted of memory CD4+ T cells from blood. The chain links TRBV7-2 to TRBJ2-5; no definite D call. The CDR3 sequence is CASRVSREETQYF. The DNA of the CDR3 is TGTGCCAGCAGAGTCTCTAGGGAAGAGACCCAGTACTTC.